The T cell receptor (beta chain) under discussion was sequenced for a study of OX40 agonist ivuxolimab in advanced cancers. Only in-frame clones appear in the TCRdb table, and some are missing; sequencing was by immunoSEQ multiplex PCR. The sample includes 65,000 to 100,000 clones, about 94% of them seen just once. Study-wide points: In a subset of nonresponders, normalized T-cell clonal expansion was also low.

In this sample, this clone turned up a few times. As yet, its antigen is unknown. V shed 6 bases and J 4 bases; nucleotides not matched to a gene: 5. Per germline, CDR1 SQVTM and CDR2 ANQGSEA. The length of the CDR3 is 12 residues. The sequence was collected from an adult with an advanced solid tumor such as melanoma, head and neck, liver or kidney cancer. The sequenced sample was CD4+ or CD8+ T cells sorted from blood, obtained in a trial of the OX40 agonist ivuxolimab. The chain recombines TRBV29-1 with TRBJ1-2, with TRBD1 matching 7 bases. As DNA, the CDR3 is TGCAGCGTACGCGACAGGGCCTATGGCTACACCTTC. This encodes CSVRDRAYGYTF.